These 23 T cell receptor beta chains originate from one sample sequenced in a study of shared clonotypes between healthy human individuals. The assay was immunoSEQ multiplex PCR, and TCRdb's table has in-frame clones only and misses some. The table records 2 million to 3 million clones, over 85% of them present only once. Specimen: naive CD4+ T cells from PBMCs. As to subset: CD45RA+ positively selected. These receptors were collected from a man between 18 and 29 years old in good health. Some clones in this sample may be carry-over from other donors' samples.

The genes are TRBV9 and TRBJ2-2; D is unclear. The CDR3 sequence is 15 residues long. V lost 2 bases, J lost 1 base, and 9 bases lay in between. Looked up from germline, CDR1 is SGDLS and CDR2 is YYNGEE. For the CDR3, the DNA is TGTGCCAGCAGCGTCACTTCGGGGAACACCGGGGAGCTGTTTTTT. This encodes CASSVTSGNTGELFF.

The chain uses TRBV19 and TRBJ1-2; weak D call: TRBD1 (6 bases). V lost 7 bases and J lost 4, with 16 bases in between. Germline CDR1 is LNHDA and CDR2 is SQIVND (reference sequence). CDR3 length equals 14 residues. CDR3 DNA: TGTGCCAGTAACCAACAGGGTTTCGGCTATGGCTACACCTTC. Protein sequence: CASNQQGFGYGYTF.

The V call is TRBV7-8, the J call TRBJ1-5, with a possible D match to TRBD1 (6 bases). The germline V and J ends were trimmed by 5 bases and 5 bases, with 16 bases remaining between them. The CDR3 is 15 amino acids. Germline V CDR1 and CDR2: SGHVS, FQNEAQ. Written as DNA, the CDR3 is TGTGCCAGCAGCGGAAGCCGGGACACCCATCAGCCCCAGCATTTT. The encoded protein is CASSGSRDTHQPQHF.

Regarding this clone: Other DNA sequences within the sample encode an identical CDR3. The J gene is TRBJ1-5, the V gene TRBV19; perhaps TRBD1 as D (5 bases). This CDR3 has 15 amino acids. The V end was cut by 3 bases, the J end by 0 bases, with 9 bases between. Germline CDR1 and CDR2: LNHDA and SQIVND (reference sequence). The CDR3 loop is CASSIEGLSNQPQHF. CDR3 bases: TGTGCCAGTAGTATCGAGGGACTTAGCAATCAGCCCCAGCATTTT.

The V call is TRBV7-2, the J call TRBJ2-1, with a weak D call TRBD2 (6 bases). The CDR3 consists of 16 residues. Germline V CDR1 and CDR2: SGHTA, FQGNSA. The V end was cut by 0 bases, the J end by 10 bases, with 19 bases between. The CDR3 DNA follows: TGTGCCAGCAGCTTAGCGTCGGGAGCCCTCGCAAGAGAGCAGTTCTTC. Translating gives CASSLASGALAREQFF.

This rearrangement joins TRBV19 to TRBJ2-1; 13 nucleotides match TRBD2. Unmatched junction bases numbered 9, after V lost 6 bases and J lost 10 bases. CDR3 length: 15 residues. Germline loops: CDR1 LNHDA, CDR2 SQIVND (reference sequence). CDR3 coding DNA: TGTGCCAGTAGGACCGGACTAGCGGGAGAAGAGGAGCAGTTCTTC. Residues: CASRTGLAGEEEQFF.

The genes are TRBV7-2 and TRBJ1-5, with D possibly TRBD1 on 6 matching bases. There are 16 residues in the CDR3. The germline V gene has CDR1 SGHTA and CDR2 FQGNSA. Trimming removed 1 base at V and 4 bases at J, with 14 bases between. CDR3 sequence (DNA): TGTGCCAGCAGCTTAGATGGGGGCTTATCTAATCAGCCCCAGCATTTT. Its protein product is CASSLDGGLSNQPQHF.

The rearrangement uses TRBV25-1 and TRBJ2-4; D ambiguous. The V end was cut by 3 bases, the J end by 1 base, with 10 bases between. CDR3 length: 15 residues. Germline V lookup: CDR1 MGHDK, CDR2 SYGVNS. CDR3 region: CASSELDGAKNIQYF. The CDR3 DNA sequence: TGTGCCAGCAGTGAGCTCGATGGGGCCAAAAACATTCAGTACTTC.

The rearrangement links TRBV5-1 to TRBJ2-7; 8 nucleotides align to TRBD2. With V trimmed by 5 bases and J by 0 bases, 7 bases remained unmatched. The CDR3 consists of 15 residues. Germline V gene lookup returns CDR1 SGHRS and CDR2 YFSETQ. Written as DNA, the CDR3 is TGCGCCAGCAGTGAAAGCGGGAGCTCCTCCTACGAGCAGTACTTC. It codes for CASSESGSSSYEQYF.

The chain recombines TRBV2 with TRBJ2-7; D is possibly TRBD1 (5 bases). The V end lost 6 bases, the J end lost 5 bases, and 17 bases lay between the germline ends. The CDR3 has 14 amino acids. Germline V gene data show CDR1 as SNHLY and CDR2 as FYNNEI. CDR3 region: CASSQGVGSDEQYF. CDR3 coding DNA: TGTGCCAGCAGCCAGGGTGTTGGCTCTGACGAGCAGTACTTC.

With respect to this clone: The same CDR3 can be traced to other DNA sequences in this sample. The J gene is TRBJ2-1, the V gene TRBV28; 7 positions match TRBD2. This CDR3 contains 14 residues. Germline V lookup: CDR1 MDHEN, CDR2 SYDVKM. V lost 5 bases, J lost 3 bases, and 4 bases stayed unmatched. This chain's CDR3 is CASSRLAGYNEQFF. The CDR3, as DNA: TGTGCCAGCAGTCGCTTAGCGGGCTACAATGAGCAGTTCTTC.

The chain recombines TRBV15 with TRBJ1-1; D may be TRBD1 (6 bases). The CDR3 covers 13 residues. The V end lost 6 bases, the J end lost 2 bases, and 10 bases lay between the germline ends. Per germline, CDR1 LNHNV and CDR2 YYDKDF (reference sequence). DNA of the CDR3: TGTGCCACCAGTAGGGACATCAACACTGAAGCTTTCTTT. Protein product: CATSRDINTEAFF.

The chain combines TRBV5-1 with TRBJ1-2; D is ambiguous. Germline CDR1 and CDR2: SGHRS and YFSETQ. This CDR3 spans 14 amino acids. The ends were cut back, 0 bases at V and 4 bases at J, with 10 bases in the middle. The CDR3 spells CASSLEGMGYGYTF. The CDR3, as DNA: TGCGCCAGCAGCTTGGAAGGTATGGGCTATGGCTACACCTTC.

V and J are TRBV5-1 and TRBJ2-1; 7 nucleotides match TRBD2. The germline CDR1 and CDR2 sequences are SGHRS and YFSETQ. The CDR3 is made up of 16 amino acids. The junction had 10 bases not matched to a gene; V was cut back by 4 bases and J by 3 bases. CDR3 region: CASSTEGTTLYNEQFF. CDR3 nucleotides: TGCGCCAGCAGCACGGAGGGGACTACCCTCTACAATGAGCAGTTCTTC.

V is TRBV2 and J is TRBJ1-3; possibly TRBD1 for D (5 bases). The CDR3 spans 14 residues. The V end lost 4 bases, the J end lost 8 bases, and 15 bases lay between the germline ends. Germline V gene data show CDR1 as SNHLY and CDR2 as FYNNEI. CDR3 DNA: TGTGCCAGCAGTGTAATGGGGGGTTCGGACACCATATATTTT. This codes for CASSVMGGSDTIYF.

V usage is TRBV5-1 and J usage is TRBJ2-2; 7 bases fit TRBD1. Germline lookup yields CDR1 SGHRS and CDR2 YFSETQ. The CDR3 spans 16 residues. Trimming took 4 bases from V and 2 from J; bases not matched to a gene: 8. The chain's CDR3 is CASSPSRGLNTGELFF. CDR3 sequence (DNA): TGCGCCAGCAGCCCATCCAGGGGGTTAAACACCGGGGAGCTGTTTTTT.

The rearrangement joins TRBV28 to TRBJ2-2; D remains unclear. This CDR3 is built from 11 residues. Looked up from germline, CDR1 is MDHEN and CDR2 is SYDVKM. V was shortened by 6 bases and J by 6 bases, with 5 bases between the two germline ends. CDR3 in DNA: TGTGCCAGCAGACGAGCCGGGGAGCTGTTTTTT. As protein: CASRRAGELFF.

J is TRBJ2-7 and V is TRBV6-6, with 10 bases lining up with TRBD1. Losses at the gene ends were 0 bases for V and 2 bases for J; bases not matched to a gene: 4. Per the germline V gene, CDR1 is MNHNY and CDR2 is SVGAGI (reference sequence). The length of the CDR3 is 16 residues. CDR3 DNA: TGTGCCAGCAGTTACTCTCTAGACAGGGGGCCCTACGAGCAGTACTTC. The encoded protein is CASSYSLDRGPYEQYF.

The rearrangement links TRBV6-5 to TRBJ1-2; the match to TRBD1 covers 8 bases. The V gene end was trimmed by 5 bases and the J gene end by 5 bases; junction bases not matched to a gene: 10. This CDR3 spans 15 amino acids. In germline, CDR1 is MNHEY, CDR2 SVGAGI. DNA for the CDR3: TGTGCCAGCAGTGCTTCCAGGGGGCCCACTTATGGCTACACCTTC. Translated, it gives CASSASRGPTYGYTF.

The chain employs TRBV10-3 and TRBJ1-1, with no clear D. Trimming took 10 bases from V and 5 from J, leaving 17 bases between them. The CDR3 extends over 13 amino acids. The germline gives CDR1 ENHRY, CDR2 SYGVKD. The chain's CDR3 is CATAKGVATEAFF. The CDR3 DNA follows: TGTGCCACCGCTAAAGGAGTCGCGACTGAAGCTTTCTTT.

The V call is TRBV2, the J call TRBJ2-6; D not resolved. V was clipped by 1 base and J by 2 bases, with 9 bases between them. Germline V lookup: CDR1 SNHLY, CDR2 FYNNEI. The CDR3 consists of 16 residues. The CDR3 nucleotides read TGTGCCAGCAGTGAAGGTTCTGGGACTGGGGCCAACGTCCTGACTTTC. This codes for CASSEGSGTGANVLTF.

The CDR3 is CASSLSRRRGQAKNIQYF. In DNA, the CDR3 is TGTGCCAGCAGCTTATCCCGCAGAAGGGGGCAGGCCAAAAACATTCAGTACTTC. This chain connects TRBV7-3 to TRBJ2-4; TRBD1 matches 7 bases. Germline-derived CDR1 and CDR2 are SGHTA and FQGTGA. The CDR3 consists of 18 residues. Trimming removed 2 bases from V and 1 base from J; junction bases left unmatched: 11.

This chain uses TRBV6-5 with TRBJ2-7, with TRBD1 as a possible D gene (6 bases). The CDR3 sequence is 15 residues long. V was shortened by 1 base and J by 0 bases, with 10 bases between the two germline ends. In germline, CDR1 is MNHEY, CDR2 SVGAGI. CDR3 loop: CASSYWAGVSYEQYF. In DNA form, the CDR3 reads TGTGCCAGCAGTTACTGGGCAGGGGTCTCCTACGAGCAGTACTTC.